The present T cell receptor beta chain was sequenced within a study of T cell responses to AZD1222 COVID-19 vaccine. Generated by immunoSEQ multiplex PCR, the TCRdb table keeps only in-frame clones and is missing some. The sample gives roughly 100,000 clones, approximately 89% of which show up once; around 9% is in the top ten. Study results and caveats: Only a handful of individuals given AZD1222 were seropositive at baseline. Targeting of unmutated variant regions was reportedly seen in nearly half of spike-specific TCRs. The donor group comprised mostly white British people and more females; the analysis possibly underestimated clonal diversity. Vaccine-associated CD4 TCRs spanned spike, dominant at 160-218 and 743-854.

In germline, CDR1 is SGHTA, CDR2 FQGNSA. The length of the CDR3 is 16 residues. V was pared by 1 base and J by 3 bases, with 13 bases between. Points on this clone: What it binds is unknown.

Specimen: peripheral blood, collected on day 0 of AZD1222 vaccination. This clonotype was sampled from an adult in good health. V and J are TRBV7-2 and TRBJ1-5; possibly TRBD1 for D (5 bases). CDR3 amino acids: CASSLVGQGNNQPQHF. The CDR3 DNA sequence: TGTGCCAGCAGCTTAGTTGGGCAGGGTAACAATCAGCCCCAGCATTTT.